This TCR beta chain was recovered during a study of shared clonotypes between healthy human individuals. A remark on this clone: Its antigen is undetermined.

The V gene's germline CDR1 is SGHTA and CDR2 FQGNSA. The germline V and J ends were trimmed by 6 bases and 2 bases, with 19 bases remaining between them. The CDR3 is 17 residues long. Whole-study findings and limits: As a rule, naive subsets had a larger estimated richness than memory subsets.

The data were produced by immunoSEQ multiplex PCR, yet TCRdb's version contains in-frame clones alone and is incomplete. This repertoire shows around 2,000,000 clones, approximately 94% found once; its top ten account for 0.9% to 1.5%. CD8 cells regarded as naive lacked CD45RO, were positively chosen for CCR7, and omitted terminally differentiated effector memory CD45RA+ cells. The specimen was naive CD8+ T cells sorted from blood. This TCR was recovered from a man in his late teens or twenties in good health. The gene calls are TRBV7-2 and TRBJ2-2, with D tentatively TRBD1 (6 bases). In nucleotides, the CDR3 is TGTGCCAGCAGGCTGGAAGGGACACTTCTCAACACCGGGGAGCTGTTTTTT. This gives the protein CASRLEGTLLNTGELFF.